This T cell receptor beta chain came from a study of blood T cells in healthy people across ages. Study details: Every two T cells gave about one barcoded beta molecule via template switching.

A second about 7 to 12 cycle PCR used barcoded and J-beta primers. Each cDNA molecule, via a template-switch adaptor with 12 random nucleotides, was tagged. MiXCR, run by TCRdb on the 5' RACE reads, gives a single entry per CDR3 protein. The table lists about 730,000 distinct CDR3 sequences, 40% to 45% of them singletons. The junction had 2 bases not matched to a gene; V was cut back by 3 bases and J by 2 bases. The CDR3 has 14 amino acids. Per the germline V gene, CDR1 is DFQATT and CDR2 is SNEGSKA (reference sequence). Whenever a sample was processed, at least 6 million PBMCs were isolated. Specimen: blood. V gene TRBV20-1 combines with J gene TRBJ2-7; 12 bases line up with TRBD2. The receptor's source is a woman aged 55-70 years in good health. Here the CDR3 reads CSASGLAGTYEQYF. In nucleotides, the CDR3 is TGCAGTGCTAGTGGACTAGCGGGAACCTACGAGCAGTACTTC.